This entry concerns a single T cell receptor (beta chain). As yet, its antigen is unknown. Time point described: baseline pretreatment blood. Treatment indicated: 15 Gy SBRT to primary tumor, nephrectomy 4 weeks later. Blood was sampled at baseline, 2 weeks and 4 weeks after SBRT. This renal cell carcinoma was of the clear cell type. From germline, CDR1 is LGHNA and CDR2 YSLEER. The CDR3 is made up of 15 amino acids. Trimming pared 0 bases from V and 0 bases from J, leaving 9 bases between. The record originates from a study of radiation and T cells in renal cell carcinoma. Whole-study context: Nephrectomy followed 15 Gy stereotactic body radiation by 4 weeks.

The protocol was immunoSEQ multiplex PCR, while the TCRdb copy is restricted to in-frame clones and leaves out a portion. The sample records about 130,000 clones, about four fifths being singletons. Whole-study findings and limits: Pretreatment tumor biopsies were lacking, so baseline clonotypes are unknown.

The V call is TRBV4-3, the J call TRBJ2-7; D may match TRBD1 or TRBD2 (5 bases each). The source is a woman aged 55-69 years with renal cell carcinoma. This sample comprised blood, obtained from a patient whose treatment included radiotherapy and nephrectomy. CDR3 DNA sequence: TGCGCCAGCAGCCAAGAGCCAGGGAGCTCCTACGAGCAGTACTTC. This translates into CASSQEPGSSYEQYF.